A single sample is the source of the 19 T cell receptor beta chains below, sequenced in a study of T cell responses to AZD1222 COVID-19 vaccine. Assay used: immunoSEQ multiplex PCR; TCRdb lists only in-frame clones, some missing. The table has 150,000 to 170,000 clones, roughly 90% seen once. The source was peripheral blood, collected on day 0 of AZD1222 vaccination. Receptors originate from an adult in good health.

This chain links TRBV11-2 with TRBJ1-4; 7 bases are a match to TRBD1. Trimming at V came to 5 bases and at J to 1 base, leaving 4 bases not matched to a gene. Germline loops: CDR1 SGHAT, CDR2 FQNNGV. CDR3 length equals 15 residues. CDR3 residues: CASSRQGGTNEKLFF. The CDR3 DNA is TGTGCCAGCAGCAGACAGGGTGGAACTAATGAAAAACTGTTTTTT. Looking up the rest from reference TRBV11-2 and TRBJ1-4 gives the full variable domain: EAGVAQSPRYKIIEKRQSVAFWCNPISGHATLYWYQQILGQGPKLLIQFQNNGVVDDSQLPKDRFSAERLKGVDSTLKIQPAKLEDSAVYLCASSRQGGTNEKLFFGSGTQLSVL.

CDR3 sequence: CASSVGGANQETQYF. The CDR3 DNA follows: TGTGCCAGCAGCGTAGGTGGGGCCAACCAAGAGACCCAGTACTTC. The V call is TRBV9, the J call TRBJ2-5, with D possibly matching TRBD1 (5 bases). Trimming pared 0 bases from V and 0 bases from J, leaving 9 bases between. This CDR3 is 15 amino acids long. CDR1 is SGDLS and CDR2 is YYNGEE in the germline V gene.

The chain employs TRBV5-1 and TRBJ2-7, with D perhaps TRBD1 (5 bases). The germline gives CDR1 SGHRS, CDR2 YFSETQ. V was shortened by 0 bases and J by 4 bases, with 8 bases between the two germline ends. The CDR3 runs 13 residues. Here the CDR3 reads CASSLEGAYEQYF. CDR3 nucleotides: TGCGCCAGCAGCTTGGAAGGGGCATACGAGCAGTACTTC.

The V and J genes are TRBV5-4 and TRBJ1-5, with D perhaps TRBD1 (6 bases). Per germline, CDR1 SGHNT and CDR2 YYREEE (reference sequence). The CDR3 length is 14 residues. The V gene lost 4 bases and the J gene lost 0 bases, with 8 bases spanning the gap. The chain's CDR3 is CASSVQGSNQPQHF. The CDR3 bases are TGTGCCAGCAGCGTACAGGGTAGCAATCAGCCCCAGCATTTT.

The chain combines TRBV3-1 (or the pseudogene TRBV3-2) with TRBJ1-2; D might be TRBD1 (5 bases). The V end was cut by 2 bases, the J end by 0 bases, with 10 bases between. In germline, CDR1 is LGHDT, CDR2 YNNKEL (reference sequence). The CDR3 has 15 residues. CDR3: CASSQSGTANYGYTF. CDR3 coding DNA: TGTGCCAGCAGCCAATCCGGGACGGCTAACTATGGCTACACCTTC.

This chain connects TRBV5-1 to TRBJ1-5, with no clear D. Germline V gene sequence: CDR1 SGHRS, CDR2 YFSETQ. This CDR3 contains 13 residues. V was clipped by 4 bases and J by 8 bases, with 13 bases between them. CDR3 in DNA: TGCGCCAGCAGCACACAGCCTGGGGAGCCCCAGCATTTT. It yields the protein CASSTQPGEPQHF.

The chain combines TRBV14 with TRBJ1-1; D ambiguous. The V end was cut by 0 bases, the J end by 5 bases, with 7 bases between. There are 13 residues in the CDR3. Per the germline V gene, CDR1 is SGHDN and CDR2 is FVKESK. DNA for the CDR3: TGTGCCAGCAGCCAAGAGCGGATTACTGAAGCTTTCTTT. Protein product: CASSQERITEAFF.

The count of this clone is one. The CDR3 bases are TGTGCCAGCAGTGAATTGGGACAGGGCCAAGAGACCCAGTACTTC. Amino acid sequence: CASSELGQGQETQYF. The rearrangement uses TRBV25-1 and TRBJ2-5, with 9 bases fitting TRBD1. The CDR3 loop spans 15 amino acids. Trimming removed 1 base from V and 1 base from J; junction bases left unmatched: 1. CDR1 and CDR2 (germline): MGHDK, SYGVNS.

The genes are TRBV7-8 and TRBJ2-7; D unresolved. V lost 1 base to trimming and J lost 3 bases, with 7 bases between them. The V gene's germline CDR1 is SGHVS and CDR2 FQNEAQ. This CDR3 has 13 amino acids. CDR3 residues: CASSLVYSYEQYF. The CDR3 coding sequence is TGTGCCAGCAGCTTAGTCTACAGCTACGAGCAGTACTTC.

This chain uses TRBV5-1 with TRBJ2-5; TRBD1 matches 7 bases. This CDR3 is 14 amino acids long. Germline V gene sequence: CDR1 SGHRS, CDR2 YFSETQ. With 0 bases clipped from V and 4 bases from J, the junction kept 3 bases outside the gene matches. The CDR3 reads CASSLARGRETQYF. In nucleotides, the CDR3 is TGCGCCAGCAGCTTGGCAAGGGGGCGAGAGACCCAGTACTTC. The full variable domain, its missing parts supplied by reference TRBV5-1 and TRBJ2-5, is KAGVTQTPRYLIKTRGQQVTLSCSPISGHRSVSWYQQTPGQGLQFLFEYFSETQRNKGNFPGRFSGRQFSNSRSEMNVSTLELGDSALYLCASSLARGRETQYFGPGTRLLVL.

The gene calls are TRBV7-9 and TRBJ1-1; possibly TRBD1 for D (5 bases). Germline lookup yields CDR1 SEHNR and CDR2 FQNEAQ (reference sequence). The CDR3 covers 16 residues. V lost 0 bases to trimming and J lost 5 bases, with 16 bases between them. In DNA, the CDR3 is TGTGCCAGCAGCTTAGCTCAAATCATCGGGGGTACTGAAGCTTTCTTT. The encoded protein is CASSLAQIIGGTEAFF.

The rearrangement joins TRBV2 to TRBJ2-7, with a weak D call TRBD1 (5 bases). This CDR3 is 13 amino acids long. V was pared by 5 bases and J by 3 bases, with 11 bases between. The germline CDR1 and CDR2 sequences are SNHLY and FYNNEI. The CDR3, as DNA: TGTGCCAGCAGTTATGACAGCCGCTACGAGCAGTACTTC. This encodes CASSYDSRYEQYF.

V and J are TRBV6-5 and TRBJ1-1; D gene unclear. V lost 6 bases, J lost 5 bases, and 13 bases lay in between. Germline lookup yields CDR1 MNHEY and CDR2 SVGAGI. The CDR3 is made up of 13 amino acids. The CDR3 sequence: CASRVWGETEAFF. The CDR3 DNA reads TGTGCCAGCAGGGTTTGGGGAGAGACTGAAGCTTTCTTT.

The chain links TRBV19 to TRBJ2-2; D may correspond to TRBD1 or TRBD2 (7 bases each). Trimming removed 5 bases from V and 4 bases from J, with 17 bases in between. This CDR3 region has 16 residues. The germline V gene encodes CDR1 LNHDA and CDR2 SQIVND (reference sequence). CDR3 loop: CASSAQGGRVTGELFF. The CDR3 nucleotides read TGTGCCAGTAGTGCCCAGGGGGGGCGAGTCACCGGGGAGCTGTTTTTT.

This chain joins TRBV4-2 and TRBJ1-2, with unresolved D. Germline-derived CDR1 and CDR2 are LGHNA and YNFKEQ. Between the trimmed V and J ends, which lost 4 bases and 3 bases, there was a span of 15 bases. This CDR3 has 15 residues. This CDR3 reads CASSRVGRPDYGYTF. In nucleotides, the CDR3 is TGTGCCAGCAGCCGGGTTGGACGGCCAGACTATGGCTACACCTTC.

The CDR3 DNA sequence: TGTGCCAGCAGCTTACGGCGGACCGGGGAGCTGTTTTTT. Translated, it gives CASSLRRTGELFF. The gene calls are TRBV7-9 and TRBJ2-2; D remains unclear. The CDR3 totals 13 residues. CDR1 and CDR2 (germline): SEHNR, FQNEAQ (reference sequence). Trimming shortened V by 2 bases and J by 5 bases, and 6 bases separated the two germline ends.

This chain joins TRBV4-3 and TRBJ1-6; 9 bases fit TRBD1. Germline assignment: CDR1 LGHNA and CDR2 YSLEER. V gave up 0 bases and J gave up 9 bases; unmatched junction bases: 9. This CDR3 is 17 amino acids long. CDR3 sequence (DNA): TGCGCCAGCAGCCAAGATCTGGCCGGGACAGGGACTTCACCCCTCCACTTT. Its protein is CASSQDLAGTGTSPLHF.

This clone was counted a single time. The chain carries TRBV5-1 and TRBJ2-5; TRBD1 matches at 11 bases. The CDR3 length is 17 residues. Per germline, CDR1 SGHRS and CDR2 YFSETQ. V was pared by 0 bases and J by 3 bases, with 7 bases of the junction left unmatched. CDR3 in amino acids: CASSLAVGTGGEETQYF. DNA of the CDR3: TGCGCCAGCAGCTTGGCAGTCGGGACAGGGGGTGAAGAGACCCAGTACTTC. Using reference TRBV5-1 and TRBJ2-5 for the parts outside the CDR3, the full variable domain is KAGVTQTPRYLIKTRGQQVTLSCSPISGHRSVSWYQQTPGQGLQFLFEYFSETQRNKGNFPGRFSGRQFSNSRSEMNVSTLELGDSALYLCASSLAVGTGGEETQYFGPGTRLLVL.

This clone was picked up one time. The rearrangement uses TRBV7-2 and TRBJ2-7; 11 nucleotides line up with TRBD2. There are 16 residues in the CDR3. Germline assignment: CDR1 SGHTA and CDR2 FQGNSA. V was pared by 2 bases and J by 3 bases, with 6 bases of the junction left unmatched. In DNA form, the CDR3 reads TGTGCCAGCAGCTTAAGGCTAGCGGGGGGATACTACGAGCAGTACTTC. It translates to CASSLRLAGGYYEQYF. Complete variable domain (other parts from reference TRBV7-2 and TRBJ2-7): GAGVSQSPSNKVTEKGKDVELRCDPISGHTALYWYRQSLGQGLEFLIYFQGNSAPDKSGLPSDRFSAERTGGSVSTLTIQRTQQEDSAVYLCASSLRLAGGYYEQYFGPGTRLTVT.